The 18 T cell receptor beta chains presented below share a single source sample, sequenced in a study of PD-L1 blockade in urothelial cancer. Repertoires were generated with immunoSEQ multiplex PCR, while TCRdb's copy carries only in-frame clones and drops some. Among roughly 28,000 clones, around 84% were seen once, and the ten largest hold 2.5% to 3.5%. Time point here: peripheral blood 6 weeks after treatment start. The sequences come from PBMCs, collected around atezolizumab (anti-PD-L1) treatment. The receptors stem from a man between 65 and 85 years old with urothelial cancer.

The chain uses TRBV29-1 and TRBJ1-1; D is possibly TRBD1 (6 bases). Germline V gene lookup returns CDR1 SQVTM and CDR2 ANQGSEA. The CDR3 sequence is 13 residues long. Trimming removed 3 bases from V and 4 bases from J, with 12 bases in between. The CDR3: CSVDPGVPTEAFF. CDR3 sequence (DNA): TGCAGCGTTGACCCAGGGGTCCCCACTGAAGCTTTCTTT.

The CDR3 DNA is TGCGCCAGCAGCCCCGGGACTAGCGGGGGACGGGGAGAGACCCAGTACTTC. It yields the protein CASSPGTSGGRGETQYF. The J gene is TRBJ2-5, the V gene TRBV5-1; TRBD2 agrees at 14 bases. Germline CDR1 reads SGHRS; CDR2 reads YFSETQ. There are 17 residues in the CDR3. Trimming took 4 bases from V and 4 from J; bases not matched to a gene: 9.

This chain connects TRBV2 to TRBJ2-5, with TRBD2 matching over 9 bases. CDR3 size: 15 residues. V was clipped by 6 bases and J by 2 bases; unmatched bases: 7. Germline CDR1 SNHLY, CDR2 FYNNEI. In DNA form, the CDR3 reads TGTGCCAGCAGCCGTAGCGGGGGCACACAAGAGACCCAGTACTTC. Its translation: CASSRSGGTQETQYF.

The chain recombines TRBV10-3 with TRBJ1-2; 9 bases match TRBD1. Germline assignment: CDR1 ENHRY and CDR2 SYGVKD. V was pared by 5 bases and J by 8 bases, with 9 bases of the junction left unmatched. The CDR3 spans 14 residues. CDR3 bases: TGTGCCATCAGTTTGCCGGGACAGGGCGGGGGCTACACCTTC. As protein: CAISLPGQGGGYTF.

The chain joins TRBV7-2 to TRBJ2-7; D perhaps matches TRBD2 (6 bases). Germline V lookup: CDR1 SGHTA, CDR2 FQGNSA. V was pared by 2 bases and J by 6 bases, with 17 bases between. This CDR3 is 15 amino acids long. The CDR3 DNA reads TGTGCCAGCAGCTTATTGGAAGGGACTTTATCCGAGCAGTACTTC. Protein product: CASSLLEGTLSEQYF.

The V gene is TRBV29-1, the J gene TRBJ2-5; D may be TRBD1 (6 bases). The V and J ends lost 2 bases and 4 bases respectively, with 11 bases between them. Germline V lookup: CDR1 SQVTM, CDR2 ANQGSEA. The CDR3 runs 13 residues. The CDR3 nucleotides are TGCAGCGTTGAAAGTGGCAGGGGAGAGACCCAGTACTTC. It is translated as CSVESGRGETQYF.

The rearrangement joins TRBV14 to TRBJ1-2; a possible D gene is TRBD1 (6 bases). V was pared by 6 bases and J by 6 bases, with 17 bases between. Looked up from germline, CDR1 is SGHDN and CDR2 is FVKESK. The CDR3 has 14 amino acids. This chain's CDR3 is CASSLQGIIDGYTF. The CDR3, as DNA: TGTGCCAGCAGTTTGCAGGGGATTATTGATGGCTACACCTTC.

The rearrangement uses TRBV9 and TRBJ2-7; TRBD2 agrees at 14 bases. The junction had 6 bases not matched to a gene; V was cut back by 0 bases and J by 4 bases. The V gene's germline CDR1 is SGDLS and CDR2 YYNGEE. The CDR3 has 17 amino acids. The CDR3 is CASSVGGTSGSRYEQYF. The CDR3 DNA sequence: TGTGCCAGCAGCGTAGGGGGGACTAGCGGGAGTCGGTACGAGCAGTACTTC.

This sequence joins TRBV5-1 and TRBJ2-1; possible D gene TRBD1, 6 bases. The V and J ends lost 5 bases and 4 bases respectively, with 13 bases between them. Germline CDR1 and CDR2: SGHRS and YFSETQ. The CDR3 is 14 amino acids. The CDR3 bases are TGCGCCAGCAGTCCGGGACAAACTTACAATGAGCAGTTCTTC. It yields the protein CASSPGQTYNEQFF.

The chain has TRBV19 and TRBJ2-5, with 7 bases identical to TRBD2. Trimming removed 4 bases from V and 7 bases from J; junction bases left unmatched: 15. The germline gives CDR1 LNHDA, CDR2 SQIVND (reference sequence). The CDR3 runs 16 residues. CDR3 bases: TGTGCCAGTAGTAAGGACGCTATGGGGGGGGAGGTGACCCAGTACTTC. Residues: CASSKDAMGGEVTQYF.

CDR3 region: CASRDSQNTGELFF. The CDR3 DNA reads TGTGCCAGCCGGGACAGCCAAAACACCGGGGAGCTGTTTTTT. This chain joins TRBV18 and TRBJ2-2; the match to TRBD1 covers 7 bases. Germline lookup yields CDR1 KGHSH and CDR2 LQKENI. This CDR3 spans 14 amino acids. V lost 8 bases, J lost 2 bases, and 5 bases stayed unmatched.

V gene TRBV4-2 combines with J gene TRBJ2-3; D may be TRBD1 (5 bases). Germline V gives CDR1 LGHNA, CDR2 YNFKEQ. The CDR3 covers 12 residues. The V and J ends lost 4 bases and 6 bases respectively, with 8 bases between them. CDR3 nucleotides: TGTGCCAGCAGCCCCCAGGGTGATACGCAGTATTTT. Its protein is CASSPQGDTQYF.

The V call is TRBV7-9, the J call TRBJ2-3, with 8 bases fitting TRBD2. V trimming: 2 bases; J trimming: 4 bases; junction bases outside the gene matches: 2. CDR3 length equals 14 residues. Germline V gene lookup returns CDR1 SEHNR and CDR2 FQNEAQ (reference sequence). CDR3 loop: CASSLSGSSDTQYF. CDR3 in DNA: TGTGCCAGCAGCTTAAGCGGGAGCTCAGATACGCAGTATTTT.

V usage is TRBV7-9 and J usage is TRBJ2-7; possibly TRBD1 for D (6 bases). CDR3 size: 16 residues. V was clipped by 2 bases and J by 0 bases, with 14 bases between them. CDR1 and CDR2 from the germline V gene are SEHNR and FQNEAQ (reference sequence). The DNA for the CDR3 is TGTGCCAGCAGCTTATCCACAGGGCTCAGCTCCTACGAGCAGTACTTC. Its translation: CASSLSTGLSSYEQYF.

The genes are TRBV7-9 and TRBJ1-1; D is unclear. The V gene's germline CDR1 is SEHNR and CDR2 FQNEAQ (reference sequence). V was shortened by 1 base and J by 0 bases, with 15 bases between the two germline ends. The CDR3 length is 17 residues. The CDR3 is CASSLVSGGTMNTEAFF. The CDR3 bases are TGTGCCAGCAGCTTAGTGAGTGGAGGAACAATGAACACTGAAGCTTTCTTT.

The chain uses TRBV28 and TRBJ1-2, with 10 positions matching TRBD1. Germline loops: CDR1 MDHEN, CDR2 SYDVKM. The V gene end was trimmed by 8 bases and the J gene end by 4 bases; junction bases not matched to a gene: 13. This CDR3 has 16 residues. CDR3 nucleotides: TGTGCCAGCGGCTCCTCAGGGACAGGGGCACCCTATGGCTACACCTTC. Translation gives CASGSSGTGAPYGYTF.

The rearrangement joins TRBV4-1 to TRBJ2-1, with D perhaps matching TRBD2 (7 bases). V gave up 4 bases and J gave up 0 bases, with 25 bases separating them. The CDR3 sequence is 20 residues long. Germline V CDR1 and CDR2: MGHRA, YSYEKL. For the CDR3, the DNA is TGCGCCAGCAGCCGACCACCCATCGGTGGGGGGGCAGGCTCCTACAATGAGCAGTTCTTC. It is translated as CASSRPPIGGGAGSYNEQFF.

CDR3 DNA: TGCAGCGTGACAACAGGGGCCCGAAACACCATATATTTT. This encodes CSVTTGARNTIYF. V and J are TRBV29-1 and TRBJ1-3, with 7 bases identical to TRBD1. Trimming removed 6 bases from V and 5 bases from J; junction bases left unmatched: 7. Per the germline V gene, CDR1 is SQVTM and CDR2 is ANQGSEA. The CDR3 is 13 amino acids.